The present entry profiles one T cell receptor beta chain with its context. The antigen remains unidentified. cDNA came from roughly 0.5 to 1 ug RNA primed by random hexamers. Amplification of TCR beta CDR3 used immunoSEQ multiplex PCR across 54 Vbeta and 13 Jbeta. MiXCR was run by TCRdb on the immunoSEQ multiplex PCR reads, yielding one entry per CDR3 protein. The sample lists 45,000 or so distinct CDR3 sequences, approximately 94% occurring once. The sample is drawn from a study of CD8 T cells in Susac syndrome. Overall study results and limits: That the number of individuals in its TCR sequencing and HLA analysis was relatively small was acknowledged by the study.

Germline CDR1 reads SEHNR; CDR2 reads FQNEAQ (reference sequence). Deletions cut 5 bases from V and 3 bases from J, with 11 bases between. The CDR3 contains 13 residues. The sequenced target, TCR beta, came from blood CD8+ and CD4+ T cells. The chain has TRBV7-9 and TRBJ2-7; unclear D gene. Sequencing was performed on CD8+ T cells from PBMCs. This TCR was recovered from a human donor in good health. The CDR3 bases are TGTGCCAGCAGCCTCTTGTTGGACTACGAGCAGTACTTC. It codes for CASSLLLDYEQYF. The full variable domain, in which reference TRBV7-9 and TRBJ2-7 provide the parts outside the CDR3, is DTGVSQNPRHKITKRGQNVTFRCDPISEHNRLYWYRQTLGQGPEFLTYFQNEAQLEKSRLLSDRFSAERPKGSFSTLEIQRTEQGDSAMYLCASSLLLDYEQYFGPGTRLTVT.